This T cell receptor beta chain appears in the sequencing data of a study of shared T cell receptors in the human thymus. The CDR3 is 14 amino acids. Germline V gene lookup returns CDR1 SGHDN and CDR2 FVKESK. Unmatched junction bases numbered 2, after V lost 6 bases and J lost 3 bases. Some clones are missing from TCRdb's copy, which holds only in-frame ones; the method was immunoSEQ multiplex PCR. The data show about 400,000 clones, roughly 94% seen once. The chain recombines TRBV14 with TRBJ2-7, with 13 bases matching TRBD2. Sequencing input: thymocytes. The source is a human donor. The CDR3: CASRRTSGSYEQYF. The CDR3 nucleotides read TGTGCCAGCAGGCGGACTAGCGGGAGCTACGAGCAGTACTTC.